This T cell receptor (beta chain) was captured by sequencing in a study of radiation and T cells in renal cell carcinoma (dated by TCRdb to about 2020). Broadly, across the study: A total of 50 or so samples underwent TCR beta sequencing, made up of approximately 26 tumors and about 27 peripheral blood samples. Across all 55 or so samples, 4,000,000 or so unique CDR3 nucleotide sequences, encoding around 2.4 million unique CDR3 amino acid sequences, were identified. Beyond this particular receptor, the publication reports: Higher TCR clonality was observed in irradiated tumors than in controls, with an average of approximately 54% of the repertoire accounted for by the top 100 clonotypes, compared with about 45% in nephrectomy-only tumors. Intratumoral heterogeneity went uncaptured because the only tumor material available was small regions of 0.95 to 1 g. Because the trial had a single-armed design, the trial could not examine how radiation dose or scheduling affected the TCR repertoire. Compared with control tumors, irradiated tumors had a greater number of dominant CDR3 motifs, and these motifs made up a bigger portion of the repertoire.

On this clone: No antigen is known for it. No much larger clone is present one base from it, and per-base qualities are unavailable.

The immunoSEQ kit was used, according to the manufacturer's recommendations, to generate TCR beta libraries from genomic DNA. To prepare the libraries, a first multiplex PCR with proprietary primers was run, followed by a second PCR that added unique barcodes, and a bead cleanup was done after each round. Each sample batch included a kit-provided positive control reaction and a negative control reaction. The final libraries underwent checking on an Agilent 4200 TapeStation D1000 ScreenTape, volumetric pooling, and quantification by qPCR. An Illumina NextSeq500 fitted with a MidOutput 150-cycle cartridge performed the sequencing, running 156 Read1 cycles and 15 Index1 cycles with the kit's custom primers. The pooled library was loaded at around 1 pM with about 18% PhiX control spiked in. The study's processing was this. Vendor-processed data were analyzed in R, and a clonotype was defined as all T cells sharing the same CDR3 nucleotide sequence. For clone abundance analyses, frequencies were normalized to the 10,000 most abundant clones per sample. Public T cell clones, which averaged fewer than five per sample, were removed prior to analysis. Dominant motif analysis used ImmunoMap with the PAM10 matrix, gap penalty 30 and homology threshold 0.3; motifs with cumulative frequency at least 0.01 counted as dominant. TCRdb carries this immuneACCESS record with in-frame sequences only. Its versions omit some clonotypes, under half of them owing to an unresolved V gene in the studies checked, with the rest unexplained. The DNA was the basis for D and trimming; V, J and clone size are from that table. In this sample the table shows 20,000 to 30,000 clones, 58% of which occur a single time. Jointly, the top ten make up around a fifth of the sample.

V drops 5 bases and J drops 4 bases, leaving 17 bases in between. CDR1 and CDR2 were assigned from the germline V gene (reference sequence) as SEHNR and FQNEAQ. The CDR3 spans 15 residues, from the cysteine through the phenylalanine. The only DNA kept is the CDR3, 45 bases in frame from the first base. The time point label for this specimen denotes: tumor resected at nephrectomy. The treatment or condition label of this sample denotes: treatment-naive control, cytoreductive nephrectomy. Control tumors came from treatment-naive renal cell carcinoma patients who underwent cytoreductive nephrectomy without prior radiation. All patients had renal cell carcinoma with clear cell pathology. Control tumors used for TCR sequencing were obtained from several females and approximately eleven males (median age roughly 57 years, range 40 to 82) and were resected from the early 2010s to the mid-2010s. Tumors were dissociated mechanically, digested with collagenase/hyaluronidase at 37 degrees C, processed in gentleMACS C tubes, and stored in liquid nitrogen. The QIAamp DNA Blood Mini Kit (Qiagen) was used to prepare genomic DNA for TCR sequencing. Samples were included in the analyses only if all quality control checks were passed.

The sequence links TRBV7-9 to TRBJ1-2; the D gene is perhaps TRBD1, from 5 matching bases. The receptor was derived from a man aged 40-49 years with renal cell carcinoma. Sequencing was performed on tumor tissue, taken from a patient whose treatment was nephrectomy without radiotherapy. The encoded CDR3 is CASSLGEAGAYGYTF. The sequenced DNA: TGTGCCAGCAGCCTAGGCGAGGCCGGGGCCTATGGCTACACCTTC.